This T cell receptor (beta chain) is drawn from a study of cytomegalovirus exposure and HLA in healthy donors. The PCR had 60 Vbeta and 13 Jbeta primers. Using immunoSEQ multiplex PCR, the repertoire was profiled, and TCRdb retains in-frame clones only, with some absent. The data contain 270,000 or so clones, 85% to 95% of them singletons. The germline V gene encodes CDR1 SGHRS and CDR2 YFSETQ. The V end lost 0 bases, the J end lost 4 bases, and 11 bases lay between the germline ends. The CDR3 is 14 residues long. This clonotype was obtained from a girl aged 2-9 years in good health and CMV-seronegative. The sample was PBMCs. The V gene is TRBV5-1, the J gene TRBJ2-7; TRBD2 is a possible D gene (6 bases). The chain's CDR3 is CASSLGSGDYEQYF. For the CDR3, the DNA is TGCGCCAGCAGCTTGGGTAGCGGAGATTACGAGCAGTACTTC.